Shown below are 30 T cell receptor beta chains from a single sample sequenced in a study of cytomegalovirus exposure and HLA in healthy donors. It was with 60 Vbeta and 13 Jbeta primers that the PCR ran. The assay was immunoSEQ multiplex PCR, and TCRdb's table has in-frame clones only and misses some. The sample includes under 250,000 clones, under 85% of them seen just once. The sample consisted of PBMCs. Source of these receptors: a woman between 50 and 59 years old in good health and CMV-seropositive.

The chain uses TRBV6-1 and TRBJ1-5, with TRBD1 matching over 9 bases. This CDR3 comprises 15 residues. Germline V CDR1 and CDR2: MNHNS, SASEGT. V was clipped by 5 bases and J by 6 bases; unmatched bases: 8. CDR3 region: CASSLGQGGGQPQHF. The CDR3 DNA sequence: TGTGCCAGCAGTTTGGGACAGGGAGGGGGTCAGCCCCAGCATTTT.

As for this clone: Other nucleotide sequences in the sample specify the same CDR3. V is TRBV29-1 and J is TRBJ2-7, with TRBD1 identical over 9 bases. The V gene end was trimmed by 7 bases and the J gene end by 2 bases; junction bases not matched to a gene: 3. Germline lookup yields CDR1 SQVTM and CDR2 ANQGSEA. This CDR3 contains 12 residues. This chain's CDR3 is CSAGQGTYEQYF. The CDR3, as DNA: TGCAGCGCTGGACAGGGGACCTACGAGCAGTACTTC.

The CDR3 nucleotides read TGCAGCGTTACACAACAGGGGGGGGCTGAAGCTTTCTTT. Its protein product is CSVTQQGGAEAFF. V is TRBV29-1 and J is TRBJ1-1, with 8 bases aligning to TRBD1. Germline V gene sequence: CDR1 SQVTM, CDR2 ANQGSEA. V lost 5 bases, J lost 6 bases, and 8 bases stayed unmatched. The CDR3 has 13 amino acids.

The V call is TRBV7-2, the J call TRBJ2-5; tentatively, D is TRBD1 (5 bases). V was cut by 0 bases and J by 4 bases, with 9 bases left in between. The CDR3 contains 14 residues. Germline CDR1 is SGHTA and CDR2 is FQGNSA. The CDR3 nucleotides are TGTGCCAGCAGCTTAGCCCAGGGAAGAGAGACCCAGTACTTC. This sequence encodes CASSLAQGRETQYF.

V gene TRBV9 combines with J gene TRBJ1-1; D may be TRBD1 (6 bases). This CDR3 is built from 13 residues. In germline, CDR1 is SGDLS, CDR2 YYNGEE. V was pared by 4 bases and J by 3 bases, with 10 bases between. The CDR3 DNA sequence: TGTGCCAGCAGCCACCGGACAGACACTGAAGCTTTCTTT. This gives the protein CASSHRTDTEAFF.

This rearrangement joins TRBV6-6 to TRBJ2-3; 11 bases fit TRBD2. The germline V gene has CDR1 MNHNY and CDR2 SVGAGI (reference sequence). This CDR3 is built from 16 residues. With V trimmed by 5 bases and J by 5 bases, 9 bases remained unmatched. The DNA for the CDR3 is TGTGCCAGCAGTGACTTAGCGGGGGGGCCGGTAGATACGCAGTATTTT. Translated, it gives CASSDLAGGPVDTQYF.

The DNA for the CDR3 is TGTGCCAGCAGTGTGCAGGGCGGCTACACCTTC. Residues: CASSVQGGYTF. The chain employs TRBV2 and TRBJ1-2, with a possible D match to TRBD1 (5 bases). This CDR3 is 11 amino acids long. The V gene's germline CDR1 is SNHLY and CDR2 FYNNEI. V was pared by 4 bases and J by 8 bases, with 8 bases between.

This chain uses TRBV7-9 with TRBJ2-1; TRBD2 might be the D (6 bases). This CDR3 has 16 amino acids. CDR1 is SEHNR and CDR2 is FQNEAQ in the germline V gene (reference sequence). V lost 4 bases to trimming and J lost 7 bases, with 20 bases between them. The CDR3 spells CASSSPVRPGVNEQFF. For the CDR3, the DNA is TGTGCCAGCAGCTCCCCGGTTCGCCCGGGGGTGAATGAGCAGTTCTTC.

Only one count was recorded for this clone. The genes are TRBV27 and TRBJ1-6; D ambiguous. The ends were cut back, 3 bases at V and 14 bases at J, with 20 bases in the middle. The CDR3 length is 15 residues. CDR1 is MNHEY and CDR2 is SMNVEV in the germline V gene (reference sequence). The CDR3 sequence: CASSLSRQILRALHF. The CDR3 bases are TGTGCCAGCAGTTTGTCCCGCCAAATCTTGAGAGCCCTCCACTTT.

The chain uses TRBV14 and TRBJ1-6; D not resolved. The V end was cut by 0 bases, the J end by 4 bases, with 7 bases between. Germline assignment: CDR1 SGHDN and CDR2 FVKESK. The CDR3 is 15 residues long. The DNA for the CDR3 is TGTGCCAGCAGCCAAGAAGCCATATATAATTCACCCCTCCACTTT. Protein: CASSQEAIYNSPLHF.

The chain is built from TRBV29-1 and TRBJ1-2; a possible D gene is TRBD1 (5 bases). Germline V lookup: CDR1 SQVTM, CDR2 ANQGSEA. V lost 3 bases and J lost 4, with 12 bases in between. The CDR3 covers 13 residues. The CDR3 DNA reads as TGCAGCGTTGACGGGGGGAGAGGCTATGGCTACACCTTC. This encodes CSVDGGRGYGYTF.

CDR3 amino acids: CASSNSGGTDTQYF. The DNA for the CDR3 is TGTGCCAGCAGCAATAGCGGGGGCACAGATACGCAGTATTTT. The genes are TRBV7-9 and TRBJ2-3; the match to TRBD2 covers 8 bases. The V gene end was trimmed by 5 bases and the J gene end by 1 base; junction bases not matched to a gene: 2. The CDR3 sequence is 14 residues long. Germline values: CDR1 SEHNR, CDR2 FQNEAQ (reference sequence).

The V and J genes are TRBV15 and TRBJ2-5, with D unresolved. CDR3 length: 14 amino acids. CDR1 and CDR2 from the germline V gene are LNHNV and YYDKDF (reference sequence). Trimming pared 0 bases from V and 4 bases from J, leaving 9 bases between. CDR3 residues: CATSRDERGETQYF. DNA of the CDR3: TGTGCCACCAGCAGAGATGAGCGAGGAGAGACCCAGTACTTC. Supplemented by reference TRBV15 and TRBJ2-5, the full variable domain reads DAMVIQNPRYQVTQFGKPVTLSCSQTLNHNVMYWYQQKSSQAPKLLFHYYDKDFNNEADTPDNFQSRRPNTSFCFLDIRSPGLGDTAMYLCATSRDERGETQYFGPGTRLLVL.

The chain carries TRBV30 and TRBJ2-7; D is possibly TRBD1 (6 bases). The ends were cut back, 5 bases at V and 3 bases at J, with 11 bases in the middle. The germline gives CDR1 GTSNPN, CDR2 SVGIG (reference sequence). The CDR3 has 12 residues. In DNA, the CDR3 is TGTGCCTGGGATACAGGGAACTACGAGCAGTACTTC. It codes for CAWDTGNYEQYF.

This chain uses TRBV28 with TRBJ1-5; the match to TRBD1 covers 10 bases. CDR1 and CDR2 (germline): MDHEN, SYDVKM. V dropped 2 bases and J dropped 1; count of bases not matched to a gene: 5. The CDR3 consists of 17 residues. CDR3 amino acids: CASSLQTGGRSNQPQHF. CDR3 in DNA: TGTGCCAGCAGTTTACAGACAGGGGGCCGAAGCAATCAGCCCCAGCATTTT.

This chain's CDR3 is CSARQENTGELFF. In DNA form, the CDR3 reads TGCAGCGCCCGACAGGAGAACACCGGGGAGCTGTTTTTT. The chain joins TRBV29-1 to TRBJ2-2; D possibly corresponds to TRBD1 (6 bases). Germline CDR1 SQVTM, CDR2 ANQGSEA. V shed 7 bases and J shed 1 base, with 10 bases lying between them. The CDR3 covers 13 residues.

This chain joins TRBV7-9 and TRBJ1-2; possibly TRBD1 for D (5 bases). Germline assignment: CDR1 SEHNR and CDR2 FQNEAQ (reference sequence). The CDR3 consists of 15 residues. The germline V and J ends were trimmed by 5 bases and 6 bases, with 19 bases remaining between them. CDR3 amino acids: CASSALSRDFNGYTF. For the CDR3, the DNA is TGTGCCAGCAGCGCCTTATCCCGGGACTTTAATGGCTACACCTTC.

This chain links TRBV19 with TRBJ1-6, with TRBD1 matching 7 bases. V lost 9 bases to trimming and J lost 1 base; unmatched junction nucleotides: 9. In germline, CDR1 is LNHDA, CDR2 SQIVND (reference sequence). This CDR3 has 16 amino acids. The CDR3 spells CASRRGLESYNSPLHF. CDR3 bases: TGTGCCAGCAGGAGGGGGCTGGAGTCCTATAATTCACCCCTCCACTTT.

The rearrangement links TRBV2 to TRBJ2-3; possibly TRBD2 for D (6 bases). There are 16 residues in the CDR3. Trimming removed 5 bases at V and 4 bases at J, with 19 bases between. Per the germline V gene, CDR1 is SNHLY and CDR2 is FYNNEI. The CDR3 DNA reads TGTGCCAGCAGTCATCCAATGGGGGGAGCGGCAGATACGCAGTATTTT. Translated, it gives CASSHPMGGAADTQYF.

This clone was seen only once. V is TRBV18 and J is TRBJ1-4; 7 positions agree with TRBD1. Trimming cost V 3 bases and J 10 bases; bases outside gene matches: 11. This CDR3 has 15 residues. Germline CDR1 KGHSH, CDR2 LQKENI. The CDR3 protein is CASSPIDRVAGKLFF. Written as DNA, the CDR3 is TGTGCCAGCTCACCTATAGACAGGGTGGCCGGAAAACTGTTTTTT. Full variable domain (remainder filled in from reference TRBV18 and TRBJ1-4): NAGVMQNPRHLVRRRGQEARLRCSPMKGHSHVYWYRQLPEEGLKFMVYLQKENIIDESGMPKERFSAEFPKEGPSILRIQQVVRGDSAAYFCASSPIDRVAGKLFFGSGTQLSVL.

The CDR3 is CASSPEVGGTEAFF. Written as DNA, the CDR3 is TGTGCCAGCAGTCCGGAGGTGGGGGGGACTGAAGCTTTCTTT. The genes are TRBV27 and TRBJ1-1; D may be TRBD1 (5 bases). Germline assignment: CDR1 MNHEY and CDR2 SMNVEV (reference sequence). The CDR3 loop spans 14 amino acids. The V and J ends lost 5 bases and 5 bases respectively, with 15 bases between them.

The chain employs TRBV2 and TRBJ1-1; 9 positions match TRBD1. CDR1 is SNHLY and CDR2 is FYNNEI in the germline V gene. With 8 bases clipped from V and 1 base from J, the junction kept 5 bases outside the gene matches. CDR3 length: 14 amino acids. CDR3 amino acids: CASSGTGPNTEAFF. Written as DNA, the CDR3 is TGTGCCAGCTCCGGGACAGGGCCGAACACTGAAGCTTTCTTT.

The V and J genes are TRBV4-3 and TRBJ1-1; TRBD1 might be the D (6 bases). CDR3 length equals 16 residues. Germline V lookup: CDR1 LGHNA, CDR2 YSLEER. The V and J ends lost 4 bases and 3 bases respectively, with 18 bases between them. The CDR3 nucleotides read TGCGCCAGCAGCCTCGGAGGGGGGGGCGGGGACACTGAAGCTTTCTTT. Translation gives CASSLGGGGGDTEAFF.

The V gene is TRBV7-2, the J gene TRBJ1-1, with D tentatively TRBD1 (6 bases). The CDR3 runs to 15 residues. Germline CDR1 and CDR2: SGHTA and FQGNSA. Trimming took 5 bases from V and 1 from J, leaving 14 bases between them. CDR3 residues: CASSASGARNTEAFF. The CDR3 region has the DNA TGTGCCAGCAGCGCATCAGGGGCCCGGAACACTGAAGCTTTCTTT.

The genes are TRBV29-1 and TRBJ2-5, with 9 bases identical to TRBD2. The trim removed 6 bases at V and 4 bases at J, leaving 6 bases unmatched. Germline CDR1 SQVTM, CDR2 ANQGSEA. The CDR3 contains 13 residues. CDR3 DNA sequence: TGCAGCGTCGCCTGGACTAGCGTAGAGACCCAGTACTTC. This translates into CSVAWTSVETQYF.

This rearrangement joins TRBV6-1 to TRBJ2-3; D might be TRBD1 (6 bases). V was trimmed by 6 bases and J by 1 base, leaving 14 bases between them. The CDR3 runs to 15 residues. The germline CDR1 and CDR2 sequences are MNHNS and SASEGT. CDR3 sequence reads: CASSTGTTRTDTQYF. The CDR3 DNA is TGTGCCAGCAGCACCGGGACAACCCGCACAGATACGCAGTATTTT.

This clone was counted only a few times. The rearrangement joins TRBV28 to TRBJ1-1; D may be TRBD1 (5 bases). The V gene's germline CDR1 is MDHEN and CDR2 SYDVKM. V was cut by 8 bases and J by 2 bases, with 24 bases left in between. The CDR3 is 17 residues long. CDR3 amino acids: CASGLLGTVVENTEAFF. The CDR3 DNA reads as TGTGCCAGCGGCCTTTTGGGGACTGTTGTGGAAAACACTGAAGCTTTCTTT.

The V call is TRBV7-2, the J call TRBJ1-4, with 9 bases identical to TRBD1. After removal of 5 bases from V and 5 bases from J, the junction contained 3 bases not matched to a gene. CDR3 size: 14 residues. Germline V gene data show CDR1 as SGHTA and CDR2 as FQGNSA. The chain's CDR3 is CASSPGTGNEKLFF. In nucleotides, the CDR3 is TGTGCCAGCAGCCCCGGGACAGGGAATGAAAAACTGTTTTTT.

The chain is built from TRBV7-9 and TRBJ1-1, with D possibly matching TRBD1 (5 bases). The CDR3 is 16 residues long. V lost 1 base, J lost 1 base, and 13 bases lay in between. Germline-derived CDR1 and CDR2 are SEHNR and FQNEAQ (reference sequence). The CDR3 DNA follows: TGTGCCAGCAGCTTAGGACCAGGGCTGAGGAACACTGAAGCTTTCTTT. Amino acids: CASSLGPGLRNTEAFF.

In its sample, this clone was seen a few times. The chain uses TRBV11-2 and TRBJ1-2, with D possibly matching TRBD1 (6 bases). The length of the CDR3 is 15 residues. V lost 5 bases and J 8 bases, leaving 21 bases between the germline ends. Germline lookup yields CDR1 SGHAT and CDR2 FQNNGV. CDR3 region: CASSPRMRGIGGYTF. For the CDR3, the DNA is TGTGCCAGCAGCCCCCGTATGAGGGGGATTGGGGGCTACACCTTC.